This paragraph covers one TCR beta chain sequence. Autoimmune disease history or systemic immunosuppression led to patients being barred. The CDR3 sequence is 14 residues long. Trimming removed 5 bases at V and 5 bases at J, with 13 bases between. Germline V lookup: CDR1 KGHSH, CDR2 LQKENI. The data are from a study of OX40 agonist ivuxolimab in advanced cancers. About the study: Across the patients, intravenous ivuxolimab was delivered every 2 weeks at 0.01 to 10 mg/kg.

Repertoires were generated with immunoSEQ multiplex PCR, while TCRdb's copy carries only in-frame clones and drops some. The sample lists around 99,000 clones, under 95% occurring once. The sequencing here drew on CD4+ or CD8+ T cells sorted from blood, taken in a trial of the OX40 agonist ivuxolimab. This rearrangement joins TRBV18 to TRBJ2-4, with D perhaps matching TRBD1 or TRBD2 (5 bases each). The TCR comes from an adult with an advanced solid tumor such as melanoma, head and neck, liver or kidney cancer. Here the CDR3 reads CASSSGGGENIQYF. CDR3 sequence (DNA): TGTGCCAGCTCATCCGGTGGGGGAGAAAACATTCAGTACTTC.